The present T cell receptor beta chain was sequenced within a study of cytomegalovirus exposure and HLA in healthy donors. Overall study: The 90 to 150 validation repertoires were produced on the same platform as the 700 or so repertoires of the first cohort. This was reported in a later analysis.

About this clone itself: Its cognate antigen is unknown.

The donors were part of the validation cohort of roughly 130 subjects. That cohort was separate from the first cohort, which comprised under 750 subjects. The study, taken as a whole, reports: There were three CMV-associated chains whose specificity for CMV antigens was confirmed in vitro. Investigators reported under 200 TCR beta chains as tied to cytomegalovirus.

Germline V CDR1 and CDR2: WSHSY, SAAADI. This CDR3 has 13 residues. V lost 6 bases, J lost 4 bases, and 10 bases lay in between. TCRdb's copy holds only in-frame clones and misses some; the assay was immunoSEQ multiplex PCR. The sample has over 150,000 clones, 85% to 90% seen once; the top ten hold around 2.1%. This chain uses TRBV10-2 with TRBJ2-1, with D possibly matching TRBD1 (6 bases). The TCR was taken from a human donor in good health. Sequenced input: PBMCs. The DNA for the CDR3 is TGCGCCAGCAGGGACAGTCCGTACAATGAGCAGTTCTTC. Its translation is CASRDSPYNEQFF.